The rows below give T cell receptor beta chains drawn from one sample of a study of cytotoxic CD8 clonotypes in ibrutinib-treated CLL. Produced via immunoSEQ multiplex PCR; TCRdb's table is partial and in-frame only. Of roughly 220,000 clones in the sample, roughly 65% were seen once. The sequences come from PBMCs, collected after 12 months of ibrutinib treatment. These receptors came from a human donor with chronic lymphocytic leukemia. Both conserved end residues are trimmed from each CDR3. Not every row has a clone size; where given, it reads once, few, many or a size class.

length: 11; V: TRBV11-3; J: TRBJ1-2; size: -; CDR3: ASGRQGMNGYT
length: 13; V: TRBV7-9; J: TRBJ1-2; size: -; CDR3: ASSLTRTDLYGYT
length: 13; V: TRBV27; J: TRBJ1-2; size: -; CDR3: ASSTRTGVNYGYT
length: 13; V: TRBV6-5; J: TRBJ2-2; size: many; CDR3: ASRRGGASTGELF
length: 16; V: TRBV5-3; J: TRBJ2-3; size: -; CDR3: ARRHRLERIKITDTQY
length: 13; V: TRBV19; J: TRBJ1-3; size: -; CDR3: ASNEDRGPGNTIY
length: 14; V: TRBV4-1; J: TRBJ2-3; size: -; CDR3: ASSPRNTWDTDTQY
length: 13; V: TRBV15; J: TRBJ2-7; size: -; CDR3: ATSRGDRSSYEQY
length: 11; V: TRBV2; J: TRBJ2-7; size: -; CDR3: ASSWTSTYEQY
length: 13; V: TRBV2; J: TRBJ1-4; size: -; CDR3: ASSEGRGRIEKLF
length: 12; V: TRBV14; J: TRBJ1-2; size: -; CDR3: ASSQAGISYGYT
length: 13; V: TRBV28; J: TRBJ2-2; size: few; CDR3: ASRSTTWLVGELF
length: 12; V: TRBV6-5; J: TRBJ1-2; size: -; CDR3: ASSYLGQGYGYT
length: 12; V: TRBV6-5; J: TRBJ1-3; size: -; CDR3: ASSVGHSGNTIY
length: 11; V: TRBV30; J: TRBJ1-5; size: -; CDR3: AWSRGTDQPQH
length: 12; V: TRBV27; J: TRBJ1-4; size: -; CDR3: ASSSDTGNEKLF
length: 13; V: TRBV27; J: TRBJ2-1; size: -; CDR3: ASSPTTGAHNEQF
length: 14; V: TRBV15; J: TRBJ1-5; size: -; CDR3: ATSRDRDRLNQPQH
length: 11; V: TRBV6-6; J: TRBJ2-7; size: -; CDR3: ASSYTGDYEQY
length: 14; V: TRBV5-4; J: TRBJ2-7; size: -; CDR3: ASSLMTGTGVYEQY
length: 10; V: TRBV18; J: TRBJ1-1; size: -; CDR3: ASSAGPTEAF
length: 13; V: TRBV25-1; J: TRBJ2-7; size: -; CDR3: ASSEFEGFGYEQY
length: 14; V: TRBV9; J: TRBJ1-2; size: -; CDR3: ASSVTPTGGVSGYT
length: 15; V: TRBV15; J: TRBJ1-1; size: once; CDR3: ATSTTDRGHGNTEAF
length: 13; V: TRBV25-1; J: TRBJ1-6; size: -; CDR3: ASSPSPQRNSPLH
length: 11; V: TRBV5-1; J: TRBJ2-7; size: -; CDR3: ASSFTTAGEQY
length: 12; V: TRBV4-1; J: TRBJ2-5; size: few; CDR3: ASSHEASQETQY
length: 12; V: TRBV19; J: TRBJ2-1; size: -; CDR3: ATTRASGPNEQF
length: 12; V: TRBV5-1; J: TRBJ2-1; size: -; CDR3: ASHSGQILNEQF
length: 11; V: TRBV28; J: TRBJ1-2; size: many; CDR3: ASSPAEGGGYT
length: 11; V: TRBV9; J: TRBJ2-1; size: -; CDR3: ASSGGDRHEQF
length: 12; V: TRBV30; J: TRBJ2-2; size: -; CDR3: AWLPERNTGELF
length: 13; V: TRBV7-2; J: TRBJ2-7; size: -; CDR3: ASSPRTGLSYEQY
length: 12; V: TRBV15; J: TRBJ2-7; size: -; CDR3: ATSREQSSYEQY
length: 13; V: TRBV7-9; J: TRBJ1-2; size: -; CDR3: ASSRGVEGGYGYT
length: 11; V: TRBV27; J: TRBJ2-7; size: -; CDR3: ASRPTGGYEQY
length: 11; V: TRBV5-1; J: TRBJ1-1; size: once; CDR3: ASTLPGNTEAF
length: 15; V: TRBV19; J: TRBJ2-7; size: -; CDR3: ASRATDWTGRSYEQY
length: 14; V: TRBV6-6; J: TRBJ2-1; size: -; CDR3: ASSSTSTGSYNEQF
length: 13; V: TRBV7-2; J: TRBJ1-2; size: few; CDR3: ASSLRQGANYGYT